The rows below give T cell receptor beta chains drawn from one sample of a study of T cell changes during pregnancy in multiple sclerosis. Repertoires were generated with immunoSEQ multiplex PCR, while TCRdb's copy carries only in-frame clones and drops some. The table records about 87,000 clones, just over 90% of them present only once. This specimen was peripheral blood, taken in the third trimester of pregnancy. All receptors derive from a female donor in good health, enrolled as a control in a pregnancy study. Each CDR3 is given with its conserved first and last residue. A D gene is named only where the DNA matches it firmly. Rows may omit the clone size; those that give it use once, few, many or a size class.

CDR3: CASSYGGKNTEAFF
DNA: TGTGCCAGCAGCTACGGGGGAAAGAACACTGAAGCTTTCTTT
J: TRBJ1-1
D: -
V: TRBV5-4
length: 14
size: -

CDR3: CASSSKRTSGITYNEQFF
DNA: TGTGCCAGCAGCTCAAAAAGGACTAGCGGGATCACCTACAATGAGCAGTTCTTC
J: TRBJ2-1
D: TRBD2
V: TRBV14
length: 18
size: -

CDR3: CASGGHTRYGYTF
DNA: TGTGCCAGCGGCGGGCACACCCGCTATGGCTACACCTTC
J: TRBJ1-2
D: -
V: TRBV19
length: 13
size: -

CDR3: CAVSRDLLSTDTQYF
DNA: TGTGCCGTATCGCGGGACCTACTATCCACAGATACGCAGTATTTT
J: TRBJ2-3
D: -
V: TRBV6-5
length: 15
size: -

CDR3: CASRRTSGIRETQYF
DNA: TGTGCCAGCAGAAGGACTAGCGGGATTAGGGAGACCCAGTACTTC
J: TRBJ2-5
D: TRBD2
V: TRBV6-1
length: 15
size: -

CDR3: CASRRETSSYNEQFF
DNA: TGTGCCAGTAGGAGGGAAACTAGCTCCTACAATGAGCAGTTCTTC
J: TRBJ2-1
D: -
V: TRBV19
length: 15
size: -

CDR3: CASSQVARDRGGNTIYF
DNA: TGCGCCAGCAGCCAAGTGGCCCGGGACAGGGGAGGGAACACCATATATTTT
J: TRBJ1-3
D: TRBD1
V: TRBV4-1
length: 17
size: -

CDR3: CASSLRPRDTEAFF
DNA: TGTGCCAGCAGTTTGAGGCCACGGGACACTGAAGCTTTCTTT
J: TRBJ1-1
D: -
V: TRBV27
length: 14
size: -

CDR3: CASSLDVGGTEAFF
DNA: TGTGCCAGCAGCTTAGACGTCGGGGGCACTGAAGCTTTCTTT
J: TRBJ1-1
D: -
V: TRBV7-2
length: 14
size: once

CDR3: CASSFGMYTEAFF
DNA: TGTGCCAGCAGCTTCGGGATGTACACTGAAGCTTTCTTT
J: TRBJ1-1
D: -
V: TRBV11-1
length: 13
size: -

CDR3: CSVVEVPEAFF
DNA: TGCAGCGTTGTGGAGGTCCCTGAAGCTTTCTTT
J: TRBJ1-1
D: -
V: TRBV29-1
length: 11
size: few

CDR3: CASSLRTGGDEEADTQYF
DNA: TGTGCCAGCAGTTTAAGGACGGGAGGAGACGAGGAGGCAGATACGCAGTATTTT
J: TRBJ2-3
D: TRBD2
V: TRBV28
length: 18
size: -

CDR3: CASSLGTYEKLFF
DNA: TGCGCCAGCAGCCTCGGGACATATGAAAAACTGTTTTTT
J: TRBJ1-4
D: -
V: TRBV5-1
length: 13
size: -

CDR3: CASSQGLAGGPYNEQFF
DNA: TGCGCCAGCAGCCAAGGGCTAGCGGGAGGTCCCTACAATGAGCAGTTCTTC
J: TRBJ2-1
D: TRBD2
V: TRBV4-1
length: 17
size: -

CDR3: CASSLRGGRETQYF
DNA: TGTGCCAGCAGCTTGCGGGGGGGGCGGGAGACCCAGTACTTC
J: TRBJ2-5
D: TRBD2
V: TRBV5-4
length: 14
size: -

CDR3: CSPLINYEQYF
DNA: TGCAGTCCACTGATAAACTACGAGCAGTACTTC
J: TRBJ2-7
D: -
V: TRBV20-1
length: 11
size: once